The 22 T cell receptor beta chains below come from one sample, sequenced in a study of early T cells in non-severe SARS-CoV-2 infection. TCRdb reanalysed the 5' RACE reads using MiXCR and keeps one entry per CDR3 protein. The sample yields under 95,000 distinct CDR3 sequences, around 14% seen once. The specimen was whole blood. Receptors were obtained from an adult who was a healthcare worker with PCR-confirmed SARS-CoV-2 infection or an uninfected control (not recorded which).

The chain couples TRBV12-3 or TRBV12-4 to TRBJ2-1; the match to TRBD1 covers 8 bases. V dropped 6 bases and J dropped 7; count of bases not matched to a gene: 14. CDR3 length: 16 residues. CDR3 DNA: TGTGCCAGCAGCCCAGGAGGACAGGGCCTATCAAATGAGCAGTTCTTC. Residues: CASSPGGQGLSNEQFF.

The J gene is TRBJ2-7, the V gene TRBV28, with TRBD1 matching 11 bases. The germline V gene encodes CDR1 MDHEN and CDR2 SYDVKM. Losses at the gene ends were 10 bases for V and 9 bases for J; bases not matched to a gene: 5. CDR3 length: 11 residues. The CDR3 bases are TGTGCCATAGGACAGGGGGCAGTGCAGTACTTC. Encoded protein: CAIGQGAVQYF.

The table lists this clonotype with a few counts. The gene calls are TRBV7-9 and TRBJ2-1; D uncertain. This CDR3 is 13 amino acids long. The germline CDR1 and CDR2 sequences are SEHNR and FQNEAQ (reference sequence). V was clipped by 5 bases and J by 7 bases, with 12 bases between them. CDR3 nucleotide sequence: TGTGCCAGCAGCCCCTTTACCCCGAATGAGCAGTTCTTC. Protein product: CASSPFTPNEQFF.

Only a few counts were recorded for this clonotype. The chain employs TRBV10-1 and TRBJ2-7, with D unresolved. From germline, CDR1 is WNHNN and CDR2 SYGVQD (reference sequence). The V gene lost 3 bases and the J gene lost 5 bases, with 11 bases spanning the gap. The CDR3 is made up of 13 amino acids. CDR3 region: CASSDPPVNEQYF. CDR3 coding DNA: TGCGCCAGCAGTGACCCACCTGTCAACGAGCAGTACTTC.

This clonotype turned up a few times. The V call is TRBV29-1, the J call TRBJ2-3, with 9 bases aligning to TRBD2. J gave up 2 bases and V 7 bases, and 4 bases lay outside the gene matches. Germline loops: CDR1 SQVTM, CDR2 ANQGSEA. The length of the CDR3 is 13 residues. The CDR3 DNA sequence: TGCAGCGGTGGACTAGCGCACACAGATACGCAGTATTTT. Its translation: CSGGLAHTDTQYF.

This clonotype was detected once. CDR3 sequence reads: CASRRGDPTDTQYF. CDR3 DNA: TGCGCCAGCAGAAGGGGGGACCCCACAGATACGCAGTATTTT. V gene TRBV5-1 combines with J gene TRBJ2-3; D assignment may be TRBD1 or TRBD2 (6 bases each). V was pared by 5 bases and J by 2 bases, with 12 bases between. The CDR3 has 14 amino acids. Germline assignment: CDR1 SGHRS and CDR2 YFSETQ.

This sequence joins TRBV9 and TRBJ2-2, with D possibly TRBD1 on 5 matching bases. The V gene lost 0 bases and the J gene lost 11 bases, with 20 bases spanning the gap. CDR1 and CDR2 from the germline V gene are SGDLS and YYNGEE. The CDR3 runs 16 residues. The DNA for the CDR3 is TGTGCCAGCAGCGTAGGATCCCTGGGGCTTGGCGGCGAGCTGTTTTTT. As protein: CASSVGSLGLGGELFF.

The rearrangement joins TRBV28 to TRBJ1-6; 8 bases match TRBD1. This CDR3 is 15 amino acids long. The V gene end was trimmed by 2 bases and the J gene end by 9 bases; junction bases not matched to a gene: 6. From germline, CDR1 is MDHEN and CDR2 SYDVKM. The CDR3 nucleotides are TGTGCCAGCAGTTTAGCCACAGGGGGGAGTTCACCCCTCCACTTT. Translating gives CASSLATGGSSPLHF. The variable domain in full, completed from reference TRBV28 and TRBJ1-6, reads DVKVTQSSRYLVKRTGEKVFLECVQDMDHENMFWYRQDPGLGLRLIYFSYDVKMKEKGDIPEGYSVSREKKERFSLILESASTNQTSMYLCASSLATGGSSPLHFGNGTRLTVT.

This clonotype was detected many times. The chain is built from TRBV4-3 and TRBJ2-7, with 7 bases that match TRBD2. The germline gives CDR1 LGHNA, CDR2 YSLEER. The CDR3 consists of 14 residues. V shed 5 bases, J shed 2 bases, and the junction held 6 bases outside the gene matches. CDR3 sequence: CASSYGLGPYEQYF. CDR3 bases: TGCGCCAGCAGCTACGGACTAGGGCCCTACGAGCAGTACTTC.

This clonotype was seen repeatedly, ten times or more. This chain uses TRBV10-3 with TRBJ2-3, with TRBD2 matching over 8 bases. There are 20 residues in the CDR3. The J segment lost 3 bases and the V segment lost 4 bases, leaving 21 bases of the junction unmatched. CDR1 is ENHRY, CDR2 SYGVKD, per germline. CDR3 DNA: TGTGCCATCAGTGCCCACCCCAGGGTAGCGGGAACTCCTGGGACAGATACGCAGTATTTT. Its protein product is CAISAHPRVAGTPGTDTQYF.

The genes are TRBV12-3 or TRBV12-4 and TRBJ1-4; a weak D match, TRBD1 (5 bases). The CDR3 runs 15 residues. Between the trimmed V and J ends, which lost 5 bases and 4 bases, there was a span of 14 bases. DNA for the CDR3: TGTGCCAGCAGTAAACACAGGCGTCTTAATGAAAAACTGTTTTTT. Translated, it gives CASSKHRRLNEKLFF.

This chain joins TRBV6-1 and TRBJ1-1; D not certain. V was pared by 2 bases and J by 5 bases, with 21 bases between. The CDR3 contains 17 residues. Looked up from germline, CDR1 is MNHNS and CDR2 is SASEGT. The DNA for the CDR3 is TGTGCCAGCAGTGAATGGGGATTAGACACCTATGTTACTGAAGCTTTCTTT. This sequence encodes CASSEWGLDTYVTEAFF.

The chain combines TRBV12-3 or TRBV12-4 with TRBJ2-7; TRBD1 matches 7 bases. CDR3 length equals 17 residues. Trimming took 5 bases from V and 5 from J; bases not matched to a gene: 18. The CDR3 nucleotides are TGTGCCAGCAGTCTGGCCCACCAGACAGGGTTTTCCCACGAGCAGTACTTC. It translates to CASSLAHQTGFSHEQYF.

In its sample, this clonotype was seen a few times. This chain links TRBV15 with TRBJ2-2; D remains ambiguous. Trimming cost V 5 bases and J 8 bases, with 15 bases left between them. The CDR3 consists of 14 residues. The germline V gene encodes CDR1 LNHNV and CDR2 YYDKDF (reference sequence). The CDR3 loop is CATSPRKLGGELFF. The CDR3 bases are TGTGCCACCAGCCCAAGAAAGCTTGGAGGGGAGCTGTTTTTT.

This clonotype occurred many times. The chain combines TRBV6-6 with TRBJ2-5; TRBD2 matches at 8 bases. This CDR3 is 15 amino acids long. V dropped 0 bases and J dropped 4; count of bases not matched to a gene: 4. Germline loops: CDR1 MNHNY, CDR2 SVGAGI (reference sequence). Here the CDR3 DNA reads TGTGCCAGCAGTTACTCAATTACTAGCGGAGAGACCCAGTACTTC. Translated, it gives CASSYSITSGETQYF.

This clonotype has just a few counts. V gene TRBV10-3 combines with J gene TRBJ2-3; TRBD2 matches at 11 bases. V dropped 4 bases and J dropped 4; count of bases not matched to a gene: 4. Germline loops: CDR1 ENHRY, CDR2 SYGVKD. CDR3 length equals 15 residues. The CDR3: CAISGTSGSADTQYF. CDR3 nucleotide sequence: TGTGCCATCAGTGGTACTAGCGGGAGTGCAGATACGCAGTATTTT.

This clonotype appeared a few times. The chain carries TRBV6-6 and TRBJ2-7; 7 nucleotides line up with TRBD2. V dropped 2 bases and J dropped 4; count of bases not matched to a gene: 2. This CDR3 comprises 13 residues. In germline, CDR1 is MNHNY, CDR2 SVGAGI (reference sequence). The CDR3 loop reads CASSYRGGYEQYF. CDR3 nucleotide sequence: TGTGCCAGCAGTTACAGGGGAGGGTACGAGCAGTACTTC.

CDR3 DNA sequence: TGTGCCACCGGGACTGGGAACACCGGGGAGCTGTTTTTT. The encoded protein is CATGTGNTGELFF. This chain uses TRBV24-1 with TRBJ2-2, with TRBD2 as a possible D gene (6 bases). The V end lost 9 bases, the J end lost 1 base, and 8 bases lay between the germline ends. The CDR3 consists of 13 residues. Germline CDR1 reads KGHDR; CDR2 reads SFDVKD.

This chain connects TRBV18 to TRBJ2-1, with D possibly TRBD1 on 5 matching bases. The germline CDR1 and CDR2 sequences are KGHSH and LQKENI. V was clipped by 3 bases and J by 3 bases, with 21 bases between them. CDR3 length equals 18 residues. The CDR3 loop is CASSPNRPTERSYNEQFF. The CDR3 DNA sequence: TGTGCCAGCTCACCGAACAGGCCTACGGAAAGGAGCTACAATGAGCAGTTCTTC.

This chain joins TRBV28 and TRBJ2-2; D unresolved. The V gene's germline CDR1 is MDHEN and CDR2 SYDVKM. Trimming stripped 4 bases from V and 8 bases from J, with 5 bases between. The CDR3 is 11 amino acids. This CDR3 is CASSYRGELFF. The CDR3 nucleotides read TGTGCCAGCAGTTATAGGGGGGAGCTGTTTTTT.

This clonotype was detected only a few times. This chain links TRBV24-1 with TRBJ1-5; D gene ambiguous. The CDR3 totals 12 residues. Trimming shortened V by 1 base and J by 6 bases, and 3 bases separated the two germline ends. CDR1 and CDR2 from the germline V gene are KGHDR and SFDVKD. CDR3 coding DNA: TGTGCCACCAGTGATTTCGGTCAGCCCCAGCATTTT. Protein product: CATSDFGQPQHF.

The V call is TRBV5-1, the J call TRBJ1-1, with TRBD1 matching 8 bases. Trimming cost V 4 bases and J 4 bases; bases outside gene matches: 6. From germline, CDR1 is SGHRS and CDR2 YFSETQ. The CDR3 is 14 amino acids. CDR3 DNA: TGCGCCAGCAGCCGACAGGGGATAGGCACTGAAGCTTTCTTT. Translated, it gives CASSRQGIGTEAFF.